The 17 T cell receptor beta chains below come from one sample, sequenced in a study of vaccination effects on CD4 cells after COVID-19. Antigen-specific CD4+ T cells were first expanded with viral peptide pools by the ViraFEST assay and only then sequenced. Culture proceeded for nine to eleven days, and CD4+ T cells were then isolated. The antigens of these receptors remain unknown. Sequenced by immunoSEQ multiplex PCR; TCRdb stores in-frame clones only, minus some. The sample lists fewer than 65,000 clones; roughly four fifths were seen once. The sequencing here drew on CD4+ T cells from PBMCs cultured with HCoV-229E spike peptides, taken before COVID-19 vaccination. Receptors were obtained from a human donor who received a COVID-19 vaccine.

This clone was seen only a few times. The rearrangement uses TRBV7-2 and TRBJ1-1, with TRBD1 matching over 10 bases. Germline V CDR1 and CDR2: SGHTA, FQGNSA. Germline trimming cut 0 bases from V and 0 bases from J; bases unmatched to any gene: 4. The CDR3 has 17 residues. CDR3 in amino acids: CASSLASTGGMNTEAFF. The CDR3 DNA sequence: TGTGCCAGCAGCTTAGCGTCGACAGGGGGCATGAACACTGAAGCTTTCTTT. Full variable domain (rest looked up from reference TRBV7-2 and TRBJ1-1): GAGVSQSPSNKVTEKGKDVELRCDPISGHTALYWYRQSLGQGLEFLIYFQGNSAPDKSGLPSDRFSAERTGGSVSTLTIQRTQQEDSAVYLCASSLASTGGMNTEAFFGQGTRLTVV.

The V call is TRBV28, the J call TRBJ1-6; 8 positions agree with TRBD1. CDR3 length: 14 residues. The trim removed 7 bases at V and 8 bases at J, leaving 7 bases unmatched. Germline CDR1 and CDR2: MDHEN and SYDVKM. The DNA for the CDR3 is TGTGCCAGCAACGTTGACAGGGGCGATTCACCCCTCCACTTT. Amino acid sequence: CASNVDRGDSPLHF.

The genes are TRBV3-1 (or the pseudogene TRBV3-2) and TRBJ2-5; 10 bases are shared with TRBD1. With V trimmed by 4 bases and J by 4 bases, 3 bases remained unmatched. Germline-derived CDR1 and CDR2 are LGHDT and YNNKEL (reference sequence). This CDR3 is 14 amino acids long. The CDR3, as DNA: TGTGCCAGCAGCCGGGACAGGGGAGGAGAGACCCAGTACTTC. The encoded protein is CASSRDRGGETQYF.

J is TRBJ1-6 and V is TRBV6-5; D is unclear. The CDR3 extends over 14 amino acids. Germline V gene lookup returns CDR1 MNHEY and CDR2 SVGAGI. Trimming took off 5 bases at V and 4 bases at J, with 9 bases between the two ends. CDR3 DNA sequence: TGTGCCAGCAGTACAACAGAATATAATTCACCCCTCCACTTT. Its protein is CASSTTEYNSPLHF.

CDR3 sequence (DNA): TGTGCCAGCCGACTGGGCGGGAACACCGGGGAGCTGTTTTTT. It encodes CASRLGGNTGELFF. This sequence joins TRBV6-1 and TRBJ2-2; D gene ambiguous. This CDR3 region has 14 residues. Trimming removed 8 bases at V and 1 base at J, with 11 bases between. Germline loops: CDR1 MNHNS, CDR2 SASEGT.

The chain is built from TRBV3-1 (or the pseudogene TRBV3-2) and TRBJ1-1, with D maybe TRBD1 (6 bases). This CDR3 is 14 amino acids long. Germline V gives CDR1 LGHDT, CDR2 YNNKEL (reference sequence). Trimming took 6 bases from V and 0 from J, leaving 11 bases between them. DNA of the CDR3: TGTGCCAGCAGGTACGGACAGATGAACACTGAAGCTTTCTTT. Its translation: CASRYGQMNTEAFF.

The chain recombines TRBV30 with TRBJ2-3, with TRBD2 identical over 8 bases. Germline CDR1 and CDR2: GTSNPN and SVGIG (reference sequence). The CDR3 extends over 14 amino acids. Trimming removed 1 base from V and 4 bases from J; junction bases left unmatched: 4. CDR3 DNA sequence: TGTGCCTGGAGTGCCGGGGGGGCCTCAGATACGCAGTATTTT. Amino acid sequence: CAWSAGGASDTQYF.

The chain links TRBV29-1 to TRBJ1-5; weak D call: TRBD1 (5 bases). The V end was cut by 5 bases, the J end by 3 bases, with 17 bases between. Germline-derived CDR1 and CDR2 are SQVTM and ANQGSEA. The CDR3 loop spans 15 amino acids. The CDR3 DNA reads as TGCAGCGTTAAAGTGGACACCGCAGCCAATCAGCCCCAGCATTTT. As protein: CSVKVDTAANQPQHF.

The V call is TRBV19, the J call TRBJ2-5, with 7 bases that match TRBD1. V gave up 3 bases and J gave up 1 base; unmatched junction bases: 8. Germline CDR1 reads LNHDA; CDR2 reads SQIVND (reference sequence). The CDR3 extends over 16 amino acids. The CDR3, as DNA: TGTGCCAGTAGTATCGCCGGGACAGCCTTCCAAGAGACCCAGTACTTC. Encoded protein: CASSIAGTAFQETQYF.

This chain connects TRBV9 to TRBJ1-4; 9 positions agree with TRBD1. There are 15 residues in the CDR3. In germline, CDR1 is SGDLS, CDR2 YYNGEE. V lost 3 bases to trimming and J lost 8 bases; unmatched junction nucleotides: 8. The CDR3 spells CASSADRGLVEKLFF. In DNA, the CDR3 is TGTGCCAGCAGCGCTGACAGGGGGTTGGTAGAAAAACTGTTTTTT.

The chain recombines TRBV6-5 with TRBJ2-7; either TRBD1 or TRBD2 may fit D (5 bases each). This CDR3 is 13 amino acids long. The V gene's germline CDR1 is MNHEY and CDR2 SVGAGI. V was trimmed by 7 bases and J by 6 bases, leaving 16 bases between them. In nucleotides, the CDR3 is TGTGCCAGCATGGGGCCAGGGAGTCGCGAGCAGTACGTC. Its protein product is CASMGPGSREQYV.

This sequence joins TRBV24-1 and TRBJ1-1, with TRBD1 as a possible D gene (6 bases). V lost 3 bases and J 12 bases, leaving 19 bases between the germline ends. Germline lookup yields CDR1 KGHDR and CDR2 SFDVKD. The CDR3 contains 14 residues. The CDR3 DNA reads as TGTGCCACCAGTGATGCCCGGGACAACTCCCTGCCTTTCTTT. This sequence encodes CATSDARDNSLPFF.

J is TRBJ1-4 and V is TRBV5-5; TRBD1 matches 9 bases. Losses at the gene ends were 3 bases for V and 8 bases for J; bases not matched to a gene: 8. This CDR3 region has 15 residues. Germline V gene lookup returns CDR1 SGHKS and CDR2 YYEKEE (reference sequence). Here the CDR3 DNA reads TGTGCCAGCAGCTCTTGGACAGGGGAGGAGGAAAAACTGTTTTTT. Its protein product is CASSSWTGEEEKLFF.

Here the CDR3 DNA reads TGTGCCAGCAGCCAAGGGGACAGTCGAAATAATTTCTTT. Residues: CASSQGDSRNNFF. V is TRBV4-2 and J is TRBJ1-1, with TRBD1 identical over 7 bases. The length of the CDR3 is 13 residues. Germline V gene lookup returns CDR1 LGHNA and CDR2 YNFKEQ. With 1 base clipped from V and 13 bases from J, the junction kept 9 bases outside the gene matches.

This chain links TRBV5-1 with TRBJ2-5, with unresolved D. The CDR3 covers 15 residues. Trimming removed 3 bases from V and 1 base from J, with 13 bases in between. In germline, CDR1 is SGHRS, CDR2 YFSETQ. CDR3 in amino acids: CASSSDGPFQETQYF. For the CDR3, the DNA is TGCGCCAGCAGCTCCGACGGACCCTTCCAAGAGACCCAGTACTTC.

The V and J genes are TRBV28 and TRBJ1-2, with 11 bases matching TRBD1. This CDR3 is built from 15 residues. Germline values: CDR1 MDHEN, CDR2 SYDVKM. The V and J ends lost 6 bases and 2 bases, in that order; junction bases with no gene match: 5. The CDR3 nucleotides are TGTGCCAGCAGGCTTGGGACAGGGGGAAACTATGGCTACACCTTC. It codes for CASRLGTGGNYGYTF.

The genes are TRBV3-1 (or the pseudogene TRBV3-2) and TRBJ1-1; possible D gene TRBD1, 5 bases. Germline V lookup: CDR1 LGHDT, CDR2 YNNKEL (reference sequence). V lost 2 bases to trimming and J lost 9 bases, with 16 bases between them. This CDR3 is built from 14 residues. CDR3 bases: TGTGCCAGCAGCCAAAGGGGTTTTGAGAACCAAGCTTTCTTT. Encoded protein: CASSQRGFENQAFF.